Listed below are T cell receptor beta chains from one sample, sequenced in a study of T-cell memory formation after mild COVID-19. TCRdb analysed the 5' RACE reads with MiXCR anew, one entry per CDR3 protein. The table has about 260,000 distinct CDR3 sequences, 15% to 20% seen once. What was sequenced was PBMCs or a T cell subset sorted from them (not recorded which). These receptors were taken from a man in his late teens or twenties who had mild COVID-19 (a few samples of this study predate the infection). Cell type and time point are not known. The conserved cysteine and the conserved F or W are not part of the CDR3 here.

j_call,v_call,cdr3_aa
TRBJ1-5,TRBV7-9,ASSPGQNSNQPQH
TRBJ2-3,TRBV5-1,ASVGATDTQY
TRBJ1-1,TRBV6-5,ASSWDRPGTNTEAF
TRBJ2-1,TRBV24-1,ATSDTGKGNNEQF
TRBJ2-3,TRBV12-3/TRBV12-4,ASSLGSGGGTDTQY
TRBJ2-2,TRBV11-2,ASSNRQGVTGELF
TRBJ1-1,TRBV12-3/TRBV12-4,ATQTGIEAF
TRBJ1-6,TRBV4-3,ASSQDPDSYSPLH
TRBJ2-5,TRBV5-1,ASRPIIGEETQY
TRBJ1-6,TRBV25-1,ASSDLTRDNSPLH
TRBJ2-3,TRBV20-1,SASSTGAGGSTDTQY
TRBJ2-3,TRBV12-3/TRBV12-4,ARSLRGADTQY
TRBJ2-1,TRBV7-9,ASRRKPGQGYNEQF
TRBJ2-5,TRBV7-2,ASSLHLGGYQETQY
TRBJ1-1,TRBV20-1,SAPLAGEVEAF
TRBJ2-6,TRBV5-1,ASSFDRAHVLT
TRBJ2-3,TRBV7-6,ASSLAPEVVTDTQY
TRBJ2-7,TRBV6-5,ASSPRGDSYEQY
TRBJ2-2,TRBV4-2,ASSPRGGRGTGELF
TRBJ2-4,TRBV7-8,ASSLDRKNIQY
TRBJ2-3,TRBV7-3,ASSLLGGETDTQY
TRBJ1-6,TRBV7-9,ASSFQSGTEYNSPLH
TRBJ2-7,TRBV5-1,ASSLRGPPYEQY
TRBJ1-4,TRBV7-9,ASSRGGANEKLF
TRBJ2-7,TRBV12-3/TRBV12-4,ASSFTGDPRAEQY
TRBJ1-5,TRBV6-2/TRBV6-3,ASSVVRNQPQH
TRBJ2-1,TRBV12-3/TRBV12-4,ASSPLAVTNEQF